Reported below is one T cell receptor (beta chain). The antigen remains unidentified. This CDR3 contains 16 residues. The V segment lost 4 bases and the J segment 3 bases; nucleotides outside the gene matches: 11. Germline V gene sequence: CDR1 SGHDT, CDR2 YYEEEE. This entry comes from a study of cytomegalovirus exposure and HLA in healthy donors. Points from the study as a whole: Cytomegalovirus association was listed for about 180 TCR beta chains. In a later analysis, TCR beta V- and J-gene trimming was associated with a missense DCLRE1C variant.

A multiplex PCR was run with 60 Vbeta primers and 13 Jbeta primers. The method was immunoSEQ multiplex PCR; TCRdb's version includes in-frame clones alone and lacks a portion of them. The repertoire has roughly 150,000 clones, 82% of them found once; the top ten carry around 2.4%. This clonotype was obtained from a male donor in good health and CMV-seronegative. The V call is TRBV5-6, the J call TRBJ1-2; TRBD1 aligns across 8 bases. Sequenced input: PBMCs. The CDR3: CASSDPDREFDYGYTF. The DNA of the CDR3 is TGTGCCAGCAGCGACCCGGACAGGGAGTTTGACTATGGCTACACCTTC.